This entry concerns a single T cell receptor beta chain. This CDR3 has 16 residues. The V gene's germline CDR1 is MDHEN and CDR2 SYDVKM. The germline V and J ends were trimmed by 5 bases and 4 bases, with 20 bases remaining between them. The sample is drawn from a study of T cell responses to AZD1222 COVID-19 vaccine. The repertoire was sequenced with immunoSEQ multiplex PCR; TCRdb's copy has only in-frame clones and lacks some. The sample has nearly 95,000 clones, almost 90% seen once; the top ten hold about 8%. The material was peripheral blood, obtained on day 0 of AZD1222 vaccination. The genes are TRBV28 and TRBJ1-2, with D possibly TRBD1 on 5 matching bases. This TCR came from an adult in good health. CDR3 amino acids: CASSRQQAGLSYGYTF. CDR3 DNA sequence: TGTGCCAGCAGTCGACAACAGGCGGGTCTGAGCTATGGCTACACCTTC.